The 3 T cell receptor beta chains presented below share a single source sample, sequenced in a study of blood T cell repertoires in COVID-19. Sequenced by immunoSEQ multiplex PCR; TCRdb stores in-frame clones only, minus some. Among approximately 190,000 clones, under 90% were seen once, and the ten largest hold roughly 20%. The specimen was peripheral blood. The receptors shown here come from a human donor in a cohort sampled during active COVID-19.

The chain employs TRBV3-1 (or the pseudogene TRBV3-2) and TRBJ1-6; no reliable D call. The germline V gene has CDR1 LGHDT and CDR2 YNNKEL (reference sequence). The CDR3 has 18 amino acids. Trimming took 0 bases from V and 7 from J, leaving 19 bases between them. CDR3 in amino acids: CASSQDRRLAGKNSPLHF. The CDR3 nucleotides read TGTGCCAGCAGCCAAGATCGTAGGTTGGCGGGGAAAAATTCACCCCTCCACTTT.

V usage is TRBV9 and J usage is TRBJ2-4; 7 nucleotides agree with TRBD2. CDR3 length: 14 amino acids. V was clipped by 3 bases and J by 3 bases; unmatched bases: 3. CDR1 is SGDLS and CDR2 is YYNGEE in the germline V gene. CDR3 amino acids: CASSERDYKNIQYF. CDR3 DNA sequence: TGTGCCAGCAGCGAGCGGGACTACAAAAACATTCAGTACTTC.

The CDR3 DNA reads TGTGCCAGCAGTTACAGCGACGCGGGTTCACCCCTCCACTTT. Translated, it gives CASSYSDAGSPLHF. V and J are TRBV6-5 and TRBJ1-6; D remains unclear. V lost 2 bases, J lost 9 bases, and 11 bases lay in between. This CDR3 has 14 residues. Germline V gene data show CDR1 as MNHEY and CDR2 as SVGAGI.